This record looks at one T cell receptor beta chain sequence and its context. What this receptor recognizes is not known. One end of the junction varies from germline; a read error may be responsible. Library preparation used 5' RACE. Sequencing relied on an Illumina HiSeq 2000. Template switching introduced a universal primer binding site; the final cDNA contained a unique molecular identifier, enabling accurate counting of TCR cDNA molecules. Specific primers in the conserved constant-segment region were used to synthesize first-strand cDNA for the TCR alpha and beta chains. To control for contamination, every cDNA library was double barcoded, receiving both a SMART-Mk sample barcode and Illumina barcodes. TruSeq adapter sequences along with Illumina sample barcodes were introduced in two successive PCR steps. The TCR alpha and beta cDNA libraries were sequenced on the Illumina HiSeq platform using custom primers. As for the original processing: Raw reads were processed with MiGEC to extract unique molecular identifiers, and MiXCR was used to determine CDR3 positions. For each individual, recombination models were inferred using an EM algorithm with the repgenHMM and IGoR tools. The analysis of shared clonotypes was done with the tcR package in R, with sharing normalized by the product of cloneset sizes. Out-of-frame nonproductive sequences were analyzed to study raw recombination free of thymic and clonal selection effects. The public reads were run again by TCRdb, first through fastp at Q25 and then through MiXCR, and only productive beta chains were kept. All rows with the same CDR3 protein become a single entry with the most common DNA and genes. For this entry, the V and J calls and clone size follow TCRdb and not the study's own pipeline. This sample has 1.5 million to 2 million distinct CDR3 sequences in its table, and around 29% of those were observed once. The ten most abundant clones make up about 0.25% of the sample.

Every donor was a healthy Caucasian. The sample belongs to a study of identical twins (dated by TCRdb to the mid-2010s). In the study overall: TCR alpha and beta repertoires from monozygotic twins, unrelated adults of various ages and cord blood were deep-sequenced to test whether fetal clonotypes persist. To rule out contamination, replicate twin experiments were performed at different times with different library preparation protocols. Paper-wide results and their limitations: Abundant cord blood beta clonotypes carried fewer insertions; young adult naive repertoires showed a weaker similar trend, while memory repertoires showed none. Out-of-frame TCR alpha sequences shared between twins showed an excess of low generation-probability sequences compared with coincidental sharing between unrelated individuals. Because the same donors could not be followed over many years, the conclusions relied on cross-sectional statistical analysis. Recombination models systematically underestimated out-of-frame TCR alpha sharing in monozygotic twins but agreed with sharing between unrelated individuals. The excess sharing between twins in beta out-of-frame sequences was weaker because fewer shared sequences reduced the signal-to-noise ratio. Zero-insertion analyses could be partly confounded by invariant T cells such as MAIT and iNKT, though diverse VJ usage argued against such confounding for most clonotypes.

Including cysteine and phenylalanine, the CDR3 has 15 amino acids. This entry keeps only the CDR3 DNA: 45 bases, framed from base 1. Taken from the germline V gene (reference sequence), the CDR1 and CDR2 loops are LGHDT and YNNKEL. The sample was cord blood. This receptor chain uses TRBV3-1 and TRBJ2-3, with an unclear D gene assignment. This TCR was sampled from a newborn girl in good health. The CDR3 region has the sequence CAGSQLRQGTDTQYF. The bases read TGTGCCGGCAGCCAATTGAGGCAGGGCACAGATACGCAGTATTTT.